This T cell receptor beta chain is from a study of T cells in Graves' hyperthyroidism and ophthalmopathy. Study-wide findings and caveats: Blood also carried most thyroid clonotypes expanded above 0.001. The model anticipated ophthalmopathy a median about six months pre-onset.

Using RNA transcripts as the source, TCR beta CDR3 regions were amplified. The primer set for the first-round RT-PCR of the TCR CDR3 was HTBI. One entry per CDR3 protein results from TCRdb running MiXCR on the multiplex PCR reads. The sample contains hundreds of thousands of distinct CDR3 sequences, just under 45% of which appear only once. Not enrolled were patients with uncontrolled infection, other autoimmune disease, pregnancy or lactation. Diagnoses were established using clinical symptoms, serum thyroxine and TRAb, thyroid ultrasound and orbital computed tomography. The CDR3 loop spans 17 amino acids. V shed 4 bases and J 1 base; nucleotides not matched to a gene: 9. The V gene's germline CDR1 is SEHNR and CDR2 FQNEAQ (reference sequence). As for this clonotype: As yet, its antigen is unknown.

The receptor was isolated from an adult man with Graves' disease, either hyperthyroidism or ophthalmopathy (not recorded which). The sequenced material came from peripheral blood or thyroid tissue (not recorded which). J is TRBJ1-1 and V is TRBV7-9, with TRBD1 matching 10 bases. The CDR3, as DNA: TGTGCCAGCAGCTCCTTCCAACGGGACAGGGGGAACACTGAAGCTTTCTTT. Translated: CASSSFQRDRGNTEAFF.